The clone carrying this TCR beta chain has a handful of counts. This CDR3 is built from 19 residues. Germline lookup yields CDR1 MNHNS and CDR2 SASEGT. The ends were cut back, 7 bases at V and 4 bases at J, with 29 bases in the middle. The source material, RNA transcripts, was used to amplify TCR beta CDR3 regions. HTBI primers were used for first-round RT-PCR of the TCR CDR3. Each CDR3 protein gets one entry after TCRdb re-called the multiplex PCR reads with MiXCR. Among over 200,000 distinct CDR3 sequences, roughly 15% were seen once, and the ten largest hold roughly 15%. These data are taken from a study of T cells in Graves' hyperthyroidism and ophthalmopathy. It was at first hyperthyroidism diagnosis, before any ophthalmopathy symptoms, that the blood sample was taken.

The origin of this receptor is a woman aged 40 to 50 with Graves' hyperthyroidism that later progressed to Graves' ophthalmopathy. J is TRBJ2-1 and V is TRBV6-1; perhaps TRBD2 as D (6 bases). Sequencing was carried out using blood. The CDR3 loop reads CASTDRDSPRLRSYNEQFF. The CDR3 nucleotides read TGTGCCAGCACCGACCGGGACTCGCCCCGGTTAAGGTCTTACAATGAGCAGTTCTTC.